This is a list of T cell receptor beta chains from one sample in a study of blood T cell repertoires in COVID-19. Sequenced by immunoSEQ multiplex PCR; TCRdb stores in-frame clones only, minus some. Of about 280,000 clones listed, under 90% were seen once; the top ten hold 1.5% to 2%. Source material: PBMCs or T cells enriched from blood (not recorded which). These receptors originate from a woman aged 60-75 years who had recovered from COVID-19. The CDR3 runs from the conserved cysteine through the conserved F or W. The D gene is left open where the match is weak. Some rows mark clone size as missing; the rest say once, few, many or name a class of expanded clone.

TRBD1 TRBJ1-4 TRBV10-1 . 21 CVIAHWGAGPQRGGFNEKLFF TGCGTCATAGCTCACTGGGGGGCAGGACCTCAACGAGGGGGCTTTAATGAAAAACTGTTTTTT
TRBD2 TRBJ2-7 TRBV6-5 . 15 CASSYSSGLAVEQYF TGTGCCAGCAGTTACTCGAGTGGACTAGCGGTCGAGCAGTACTTC
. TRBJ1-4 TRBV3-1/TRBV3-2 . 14 CASSQARQNEKLFF TGTGCCAGCAGCCAAGCTCGTCAGAATGAAAAACTGTTTTTT
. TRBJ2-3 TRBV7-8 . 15 CASSLGRVSTDTQYF TGTGCCAGCAGCTTAGGGCGGGTCAGCACAGATACGCAGTATTTT
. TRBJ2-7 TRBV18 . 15 CASSPVDSNVYEQYF TGTGCCAGCTCACCAGTGGACAGCAACGTATACGAGCAGTACTTC
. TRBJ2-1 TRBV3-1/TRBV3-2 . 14 CASSQERGDNEQFF TGTGCCAGCAGCCAAGAAAGGGGTGACAATGAGCAGTTCTTC
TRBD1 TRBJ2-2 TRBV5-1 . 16 CASSAGTGLYTGELFF TGCGCCAGCAGCGCCGGGACAGGGCTCTACACCGGGGAGCTGTTTTTT
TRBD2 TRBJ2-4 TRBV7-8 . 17 CASSHPGTSGAKNIQYF TGTGCCAGCAGCCACCCCGGGACTAGCGGAGCCAAAAACATTCAGTACTTC
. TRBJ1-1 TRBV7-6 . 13 CASSSGENTEAFF TGTGCCAGCAGCTCCGGAGAGAACACTGAAGCTTTCTTT
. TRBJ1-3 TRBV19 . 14 CASTRQVAGNTIYF TGTGCCAGTACTCGACAGGTAGCTGGAAACACCATATATTTT
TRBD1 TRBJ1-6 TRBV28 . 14 CASSSGQGYSPLHF TGTGCCAGCAGTTCAGGACAGGGGTATTCACCCCTCCACTTT
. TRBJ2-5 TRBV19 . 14 CASSIGQGGETQYF TGTGCCAGTAGTATAGGACAGGGAGGAGAGACCCAGTACTTC
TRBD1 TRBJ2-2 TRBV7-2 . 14 CASSQDRGTGELFF TGTGCCAGCAGCCAGGACAGGGGAACCGGGGAGCTGTTTTTT
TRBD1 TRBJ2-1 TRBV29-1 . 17 CSAYVWPGGFSYNEQFF TGCAGCGCCTACGTGTGGCCAGGGGGTTTCTCCTACAATGAGCAGTTCTTC
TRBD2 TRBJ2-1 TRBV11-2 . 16 CASSEELANSYNEQFF TGTGCCAGCAGCGAGGAACTAGCGAACTCCTACAATGAGCAGTTCTTC
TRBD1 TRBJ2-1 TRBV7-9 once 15 CASSLRQGVDNEQFF TGTGCCAGCAGCTTAAGACAGGGTGTAGATAATGAGCAGTTCTTC
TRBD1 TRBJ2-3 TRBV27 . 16 CASSRGQVGIADTQYF TGTGCCAGCAGTAGGGGACAGGTTGGGATCGCAGATACGCAGTATTTT
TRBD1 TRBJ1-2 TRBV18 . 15 CASSPPGQMLYGYTF TGTGCCAGCTCACCACCGGGACAGATGCTTTATGGCTACACCTTC
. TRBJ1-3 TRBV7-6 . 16 CASSLTGGNVRNTIYF TGTGCCAGCAGCTTAACAGGAGGGAATGTGAGAAACACCATATATTTT
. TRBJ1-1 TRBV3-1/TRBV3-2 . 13 CASSQVSNTEAFF TGTGCCAGCAGTCAAGTCTCTAACACTGAAGCTTTCTTT
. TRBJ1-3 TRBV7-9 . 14 CASSLVRPGNTIYF TGTGCCAGCAGCTTAGTCAGGCCGGGAAACACCATATATTTT
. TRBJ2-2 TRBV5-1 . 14 CASSSTTISGELFF TGCGCCAGCAGCTCTACAACTATCAGCGGGGAGCTGTTTTTT
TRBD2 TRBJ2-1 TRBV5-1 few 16 CASRPAGGGAYNEQFF TGCGCCAGCAGGCCGGCTGGGGGAGGGGCCTACAATGAGCAGTTCTTC
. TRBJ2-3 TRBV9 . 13 CASSAPVTDTQYF TGTGCCAGCAGCGCTCCTGTCACAGATACGCAGTATTTT
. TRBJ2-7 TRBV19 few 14 CASSIQTGVGEQYF TGTGCCAGTAGTATTCAAACGGGAGTGGGTGAGCAGTACTTC
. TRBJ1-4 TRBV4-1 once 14 CASSQASPNEKLFF TGCGCCAGCAGCCAAGCGTCCCCTAATGAAAAACTGTTTTTT
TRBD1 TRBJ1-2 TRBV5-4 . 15 CASSLRQGPNYGYTF TGTGCCAGCAGCTTAAGACAGGGGCCCAACTATGGCTACACCTTC
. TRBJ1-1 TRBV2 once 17 CASSEAKQYRVDTEAFF TGTGCCAGCAGTGAAGCTAAACAGTACAGGGTAGACACTGAAGCTTTCTTT
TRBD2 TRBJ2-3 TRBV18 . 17 CASSPPRAGGLSDTQYF TGTGCCAGCTCACCACCCAGGGCGGGGGGCCTCTCAGATACGCAGTATTTT
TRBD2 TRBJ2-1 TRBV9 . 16 CASSVSSGRPYNEQFF TGTGCCAGCAGCGTGAGTAGCGGGAGGCCCTACAATGAGCAGTTCTTC
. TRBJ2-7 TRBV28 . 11 CASMSSEEQYF TGTGCCAGCATGTCTTCGGAGGAGCAGTACTTC
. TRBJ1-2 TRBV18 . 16 CASSPPVGQTNYGYTF TGTGCCAGCTCACCACCGGTTGGACAAACTAACTATGGCTACACCTTC
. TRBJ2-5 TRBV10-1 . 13 CASSETRWGAQYF TGCGCCAGCAGTGAGACCCGTTGGGGGGCCCAGTACTTC
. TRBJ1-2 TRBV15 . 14 CATSRDAVGYGYTF TGTGCCACCAGCAGAGATGCGGTTGGCTATGGCTACACCTTC
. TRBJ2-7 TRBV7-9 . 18 CASSSPKTSPQRRVEQYF TGTGCCAGCAGCTCGCCGAAGACTTCCCCTCAGAGGCGAGTCGAGCAGTACTTC
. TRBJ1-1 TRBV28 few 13 CASTTRWPTEAFF TGTGCCAGCACTACCAGGTGGCCCACTGAAGCTTTCTTT
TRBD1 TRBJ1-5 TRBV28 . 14 CASSGNRGGQPQHF TGTGCCAGCAGTGGTAACAGGGGAGGTCAGCCCCAGCATTTT
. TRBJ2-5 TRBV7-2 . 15 CASSLGVARVRTQYF TGTGCCAGCAGCTTAGGGGTAGCGCGGGTGCGGACCCAGTACTTC
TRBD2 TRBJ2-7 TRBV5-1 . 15 CASSWGLAGRYEQYF TGCGCCAGCAGCTGGGGACTAGCGGGACGGTACGAGCAGTACTTC
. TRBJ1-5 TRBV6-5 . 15 CASSNSGAQDRPQHF TGTGCCAGCTCGAATAGCGGGGCCCAGGATAGGCCCCAGCATTTT
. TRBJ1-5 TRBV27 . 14 CASSDPGLHQPQHF TGTGCCAGCAGTGATCCGGGACTTCATCAGCCCCAGCATTTT
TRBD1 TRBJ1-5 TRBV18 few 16 CASSPLGTGREQPQHF TGTGCCAGCTCACCACTAGGGACAGGGAGGGAACAGCCCCAGCATTTT
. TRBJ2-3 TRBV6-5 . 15 CASSYSNAGSNTQYF TGTGCCAGCAGTTACTCGAACGCGGGCTCAAATACGCAGTATTTT
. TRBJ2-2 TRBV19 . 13 CASSYERTGELFF TGTGCCAGTAGTTACGAGCGTACCGGGGAGCTGTTTTTT
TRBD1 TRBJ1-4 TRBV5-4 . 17 CASSTGGRTGLGEKLFF TGTGCCAGCAGCACAGGAGGTCGGACAGGGCTTGGAGAAAAACTGTTTTTT
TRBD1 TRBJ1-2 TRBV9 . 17 CASSVAGGPDANYGYTF TGTGCCAGCAGCGTAGCAGGGGGACCCGATGCTAACTATGGCTACACCTTC
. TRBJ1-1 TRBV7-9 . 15 CASSSPQLVNTEAFF TGTGCCAGCAGCTCGCCCCAGTTGGTGAACACTGAAGCTTTCTTT
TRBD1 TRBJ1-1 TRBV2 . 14 CASRAPTGGTEAFF TGTGCCAGCAGGGCCCCGACAGGGGGCACTGAAGCTTTCTTT
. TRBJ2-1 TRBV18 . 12 CASSPVNNDPFF TGTGCCAGCTCACCCGTAAACAATGATCCGTTCTTC
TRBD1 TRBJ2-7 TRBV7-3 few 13 CASSKGQFYEQYF TGTGCCAGCAGTAAGGGACAGTTCTACGAGCAGTACTTC
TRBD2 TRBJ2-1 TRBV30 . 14 CAWSPGLARNEQFF TGTGCCTGGAGTCCGGGACTAGCCCGCAATGAGCAGTTCTTC
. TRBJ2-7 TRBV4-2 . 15 CASSQSIQGSYEQYF TGTGCCAGCAGCCAAAGCATCCAGGGTTCCTACGAGCAGTACTTC
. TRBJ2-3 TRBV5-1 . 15 CASATGTYSTDTQYF TGCGCCAGCGCTACTGGGACTTACAGCACAGATACGCAGTATTTT
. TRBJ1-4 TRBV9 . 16 CASSSRRGATNEKLFF TGTGCCAGCAGCTCCCGACGGGGGGCAACTAATGAAAAACTGTTTTTT
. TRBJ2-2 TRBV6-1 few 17 CASSDVSAGANTGELFF TGTGCCAGCAGTGACGTTTCGGCAGGCGCGAACACCGGGGAGCTGTTTTTT